Following are 25 T cell receptor beta chains from one sample sequenced in a study of OX40 agonist ivuxolimab in advanced cancers. Assay used: immunoSEQ multiplex PCR; TCRdb lists only in-frame clones, some missing. Here the sample spans 80,000 or so clones, 85% being singletons. The sample consisted of CD4+ or CD8+ T cells sorted from blood, taken in a trial of the OX40 agonist ivuxolimab. The receptors were gathered from an adult with an advanced solid tumor such as melanoma, head and neck, liver or kidney cancer.

J is TRBJ2-5 and V is TRBV7-8; the D gene could be TRBD1 or TRBD2 (6 bases each). Germline values: CDR1 SGHVS, CDR2 FQNEAQ. CDR3 length: 17 amino acids. V was trimmed by 0 bases and J by 4 bases, leaving 18 bases between them. This chain's CDR3 is CASSLAIRGGRRETQYF. The CDR3 DNA follows: TGTGCCAGCAGCTTAGCAATTAGAGGGGGGCGTCGAGAGACCCAGTACTTC.

This sequence joins TRBV2 and TRBJ2-1; D is undetermined. This CDR3 contains 12 residues. Trimming took 7 bases from V and 7 from J, leaving 11 bases between them. Germline V lookup: CDR1 SNHLY, CDR2 FYNNEI. The CDR3 DNA follows: TGTGCCAGCATGATTGGGGTGAATGAGCAGTTCTTC. It translates to CASMIGVNEQFF.

The chain combines TRBV5-1 with TRBJ2-1, with TRBD2 matching over 7 bases. Germline-derived CDR1 and CDR2 are SGHRS and YFSETQ. The length of the CDR3 is 22 residues. V was pared by 4 bases and J by 6 bases, with 31 bases of the junction left unmatched. CDR3 DNA: TGCGCCAGCAGCCCCCTAGGACCCCGGCTGTTGTTGCGGGAGAACGGAAGCAATGAGCAGTTCTTC. Its protein product is CASSPLGPRLLLRENGSNEQFF.

A few counts support this clone. The chain couples TRBV11-3 to TRBJ1-1, with no clear D. The germline V gene has CDR1 SGHNT and CDR2 YENEEA. With 1 base removed from V and 7 bases from J, the gap between germline ends came to 10 bases. The CDR3 extends over 13 amino acids. The DNA for the CDR3 is TGTGCCAGCAGCTTAGGCCCCCTTAGTGAAGCTTTCTTT. Protein: CASSLGPLSEAFF.

V usage is TRBV7-2 and J usage is TRBJ1-2, with D tentatively TRBD1 (5 bases). The CDR3 spans 17 residues. Trimming removed 5 bases at V and 3 bases at J, with 22 bases between. Germline values: CDR1 SGHTA, CDR2 FQGNSA. This chain's CDR3 is CASSAEYRPSIDYGYTF. Here the CDR3 DNA reads TGTGCCAGCAGCGCGGAGTACAGGCCCTCGATCGACTATGGCTACACCTTC. Based on the CDR3 plus reference TRBV7-2 and TRBJ1-2, the full variable domain is GAGVSQSPSNKVTEKGKDVELRCDPISGHTALYWYRQSLGQGLEFLIYFQGNSAPDKSGLPSDRFSAERTGGSVSTLTIQRTQQEDSAVYLCASSAEYRPSIDYGYTFGSGTRLTVV.

This chain links TRBV4-2 with TRBJ2-7; unclear D gene. The CDR3 has 13 residues. V was clipped by 0 bases and J by 6 bases, with 9 bases between them. Germline lookup yields CDR1 LGHNA and CDR2 YNFKEQ. CDR3 protein: CASSQDPRGEQYF. The CDR3 DNA follows: TGTGCCAGCAGCCAAGATCCTAGAGGCGAGCAGTACTTC.

This rearrangement joins TRBV6-1 to TRBJ2-3, with 11 bases identical to TRBD2. V was pared by 6 bases and J by 4 bases, with 3 bases of the junction left unmatched. Germline-derived CDR1 and CDR2 are MNHNS and SASEGT. The CDR3 is made up of 14 amino acids. DNA of the CDR3: TGTGCCAGCAGCTATAGCGGGAGGGCAGATACGCAGTATTTT. This translates into CASSYSGRADTQYF.

The J gene is TRBJ1-1, the V gene TRBV5-4; TRBD1 is a possible D gene (6 bases). The CDR3 is 14 amino acids. Between the trimmed V and J ends, which lost 2 bases and 9 bases, there was a span of 17 bases. Germline V CDR1 and CDR2: SGHNT, YYREEE (reference sequence). The DNA for the CDR3 is TGTGCCAGCAGCTTCGACAGGACGGGACTGAAAGCTTTCTTT. Protein sequence: CASSFDRTGLKAFF.

The CDR3 is CATAAQELSNTEAFF. Written as DNA, the CDR3 is TGTGCCACCGCAGCCCAGGAGTTATCGAACACTGAAGCTTTCTTT. The chain joins TRBV2 to TRBJ1-1, with D unresolved. CDR1 is SNHLY and CDR2 is FYNNEI in the germline V gene. The CDR3 is made up of 15 amino acids. The V end was cut by 10 bases, the J end by 1 base, with 19 bases between.

The rearrangement uses TRBV6-5 and TRBJ2-7; no reliable D call. Germline V gives CDR1 MNHEY, CDR2 SVGAGI. CDR3 size: 14 residues. Deletions cut 3 bases from V and 5 bases from J, with 14 bases between. DNA of the CDR3: TGTGCCAGCAGTTATTATGGGTATCAGGACGAGCAGTACTTC. This encodes CASSYYGYQDEQYF.

The chain combines TRBV27 with TRBJ2-5; a possible D gene is TRBD1 (6 bases). This CDR3 spans 16 amino acids. V was trimmed by 2 bases and J by 1 base, leaving 14 bases between them. Germline V lookup: CDR1 MNHEY, CDR2 SMNVEV (reference sequence). For the CDR3, the DNA is TGTGCCAGCAGTTTAGCCCCGGGGACAATCCAAGAGACCCAGTACTTC. Translation gives CASSLAPGTIQETQYF.

The chain joins TRBV2 to TRBJ1-5, with a possible D match to TRBD1 (6 bases). From germline, CDR1 is SNHLY and CDR2 FYNNEI. The CDR3 is 13 residues long. V lost 5 bases, J lost 4 bases, and 9 bases lay in between. CDR3 bases: TGTGCCAGCAGTTTACAGGGAAATCAGCCCCAGCATTTT. It translates to CASSLQGNQPQHF.

This clone was observed a single time. The genes are TRBV10-1 and TRBJ2-7; 9 bases are shared with TRBD1. Per the germline V gene, CDR1 is WNHNN and CDR2 is SYGVQD (reference sequence). The CDR3 runs 14 residues. The V and J ends lost 2 bases and 7 bases, in that order; junction bases with no gene match: 6. The CDR3 nucleotides read TGCGCCAGCAGTGAGCACAGGGGGCGTAGGGAGCAGTACTTC. It specifies CASSEHRGRREQYF.

This clone was observed once. V and J are TRBV28 and TRBJ1-1; TRBD1 is a possible D gene (5 bases). The V end lost 4 bases, the J end lost 11 bases, and 14 bases lay between the germline ends. The CDR3 runs to 12 residues. Germline V gives CDR1 MDHEN, CDR2 SYDVKM. CDR3: CASSSGTPAAFF. Here the CDR3 DNA reads TGTGCCAGCAGTTCCGGGACCCCCGCCGCTTTCTTT.

The J gene is TRBJ2-3, the V gene TRBV2; TRBD1 might be the D (5 bases). Germline V gene sequence: CDR1 SNHLY, CDR2 FYNNEI. Trimming took off 6 bases at V and 5 bases at J, with 12 bases between the two ends. This CDR3 is 13 amino acids long. The CDR3 bases are TGTGCCAGCAGGGCCGCAGGGAAAGATACGCAGTATTTT. This encodes CASRAAGKDTQYF.

The gene calls are TRBV28 and TRBJ1-1; 8 bases map to TRBD1. J lost 1 base, V lost 3 bases, and 1 base had no gene match. CDR3 length: 14 amino acids. Germline-derived CDR1 and CDR2 are MDHEN and SYDVKM. CDR3 nucleotides: TGTGCCAGCAGTTTCAGGGGGCGGAACACTGAAGCTTTCTTT. Protein: CASSFRGRNTEAFF. The full variable domain, its missing parts supplied by reference TRBV28 and TRBJ1-1, is DVKVTQSSRYLVKRTGEKVFLECVQDMDHENMFWYRQDPGLGLRLIYFSYDVKMKEKGDIPEGYSVSREKKERFSLILESASTNQTSMYLCASSFRGRNTEAFFGQGTRLTVV.

The chain has TRBV7-2 and TRBJ2-5; D uncertain. The CDR3 contains 13 residues. CDR1 is SGHTA, CDR2 FQGNSA, per germline. With 3 bases removed from V and 6 bases from J, the gap between germline ends came to 11 bases. The CDR3 DNA sequence: TGTGCCAGCAGCTTCTGGCTGCCAAAGACCCAGTACTTC. Translated, it gives CASSFWLPKTQYF.

This sequence joins TRBV19 and TRBJ2-7; a possible D gene is TRBD1 (6 bases). Germline values: CDR1 LNHDA, CDR2 SQIVND (reference sequence). Trimming pared 4 bases from V and 2 bases from J, leaving 12 bases between. The CDR3 loop spans 14 amino acids. CDR3 nucleotides: TGTGCCAGTAGTAGTCACAGGGCCGCCTACGAGCAGTACTTC. Its translation: CASSSHRAAYEQYF.

The chain combines TRBV7-3 with TRBJ2-6; 7 nucleotides agree with TRBD1. Germline CDR1 SGHTA, CDR2 FQGTGA. V shed 5 bases, J shed 4 bases, and the junction held 5 bases outside the gene matches. CDR3 size: 15 residues. Written as DNA, the CDR3 is TGTGCCAGCAGCCTAGGGGGCGTAGGGGCCAACGTCCTGACTTTC. Residues: CASSLGGVGANVLTF. The whole variable domain, remainder taken from reference TRBV7-3 and TRBJ2-6, is GAGVSQTPSNKVTEKGKYVELRCDPISGHTALYWYRQSLGQGPEFLIYFQGTGAADDSGLPNDRFFAVRPEGSVSTLKIQRTERGDSAVYLCASSLGGVGANVLTFGAGSRLTVL.

This chain links TRBV28 with TRBJ2-3; perhaps TRBD1 as D (5 bases). Germline lookup yields CDR1 MDHEN and CDR2 SYDVKM. The CDR3 totals 15 residues. The germline V and J ends were trimmed by 4 bases and 2 bases, with 13 bases remaining between them. The CDR3 nucleotides read TGTGCCAGCAGTTCATTCCAGGGATACACAGATACGCAGTATTTT. This encodes CASSSFQGYTDTQYF.

The chain combines TRBV18 with TRBJ2-5, with D possibly matching TRBD2 (5 bases). V lost 3 bases and J lost 7, with 15 bases in between. CDR1 is KGHSH, CDR2 LQKENI, per germline. CDR3 length: 14 residues. CDR3 in amino acids: CASSPLDYRGTQYF. CDR3 sequence (DNA): TGTGCCAGCTCACCTCTTGACTACCGGGGGACCCAGTACTTC.

The chain carries TRBV7-3 and TRBJ1-2; 7 positions agree with TRBD1. In germline, CDR1 is SGHTA, CDR2 FQGTGA. The J segment lost 7 bases and the V segment lost 4 bases, leaving 12 bases of the junction unmatched. This CDR3 is built from 15 residues. CDR3 coding DNA: TGTGCCAGCAGCTCGACAGGGAATAGTGCTATTGGCTACACCTTC. Protein product: CASSSTGNSAIGYTF.

V and J are TRBV28 and TRBJ1-3; unclear D gene. This CDR3 contains 16 residues. From germline, CDR1 is MDHEN and CDR2 SYDVKM. V was cut by 5 bases and J by 1 base, with 15 bases left in between. CDR3 bases: TGTGCCAGCAGTCCCCCTGCTGGTTCTTCTGGAAACACCATATATTTT. Translated, it gives CASSPPAGSSGNTIYF.

The chain has TRBV6-5 and TRBJ2-5, with D perhaps TRBD2 (5 bases). This CDR3 comprises 13 residues. Germline CDR1 reads MNHEY; CDR2 reads SVGAGI. V lost 2 bases and J 7 bases, leaving 11 bases between the germline ends. The CDR3 DNA is TGTGCCAGCAGTTACGACTACCTAGTGACCCAGTACTTC. Protein sequence: CASSYDYLVTQYF.

The chain has TRBV6-1 and TRBJ1-1, with a possible D match to TRBD1 (6 bases). The CDR3 is 15 residues long. Looked up from germline, CDR1 is MNHNS and CDR2 is SASEGT. V dropped 4 bases and J dropped 5 bases, with 17 bases sitting between them. The CDR3 sequence: CASSGQQGGGTEAFF. DNA of the CDR3: TGTGCCAGCAGTGGCCAACAGGGTGGGGGGACTGAAGCTTTCTTT.